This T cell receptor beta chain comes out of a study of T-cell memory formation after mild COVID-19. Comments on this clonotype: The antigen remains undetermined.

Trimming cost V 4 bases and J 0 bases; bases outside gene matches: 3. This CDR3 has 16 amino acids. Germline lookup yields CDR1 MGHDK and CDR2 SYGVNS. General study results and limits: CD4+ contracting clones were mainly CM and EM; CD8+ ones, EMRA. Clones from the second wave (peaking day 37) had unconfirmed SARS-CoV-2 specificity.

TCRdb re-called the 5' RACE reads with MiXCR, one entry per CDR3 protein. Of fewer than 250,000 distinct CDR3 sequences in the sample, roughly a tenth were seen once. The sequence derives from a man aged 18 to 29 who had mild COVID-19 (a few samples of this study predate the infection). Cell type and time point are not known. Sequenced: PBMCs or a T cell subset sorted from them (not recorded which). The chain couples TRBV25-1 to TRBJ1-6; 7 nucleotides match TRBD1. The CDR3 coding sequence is TGTGCCAGCAGTGCCCGGACAGGCTCCTATAATTCACCCCTCCACTTT. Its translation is CASSARTGSYNSPLHF.